This TCR beta chain stems from a study of blood T cell repertoires in COVID-19. Study summary: Samples representing acute and convalescent COVID-19 were sourced from the United States, Italy and Spain. T cells, B-cell-depleted T cells, or PBMCs provided the cDNA or gDNA that served as material.

Trimming at V came to 3 bases and at J to 1 base, leaving 2 bases not matched to a gene. The CDR3 spans 14 residues. Germline CDR1 is SGHTA and CDR2 is FQGNSA. Authors' data handling: Cell counts per sample came from amplifying reference gene primers. The repertoire was sequenced with immunoSEQ multiplex PCR; TCRdb's copy has only in-frame clones and lacks some. The DNA gave D and trimming, while V, J and clone size come from that table. The sample has about 93,000 clones; roughly nine tenths are singletons. The specimen was peripheral blood. The chain recombines TRBV7-2 with TRBJ1-1; the match to TRBD1 covers 7 bases. The sequence was collected from a man aged 45-60 years with acute or convalescent COVID-19. This chain's CDR3 is CASSFQGGNTEAFF. Here the CDR3 DNA reads TGTGCCAGCAGCTTCCAGGGGGGGAACACTGAAGCTTTCTTT.